This T cell receptor beta chain is drawn from a study of low-dose radiotherapy and immunotherapy resistance in tumors. CDR3 length equals 15 residues. Looked up from germline, CDR1 is MNHNS and CDR2 is SASEGT. The V and J ends lost 11 bases and 6 bases respectively, with 23 bases between them. Priming of first-strand cDNA relied on TRAV- and TRBV-specific primers (covering alpha and beta chains). TCR amplification involved 20 to 25 PCR cycles with a constant-region primer and V-primer adapter. Via MiXCR, TCRdb re-called the reads, giving one row per CDR3 protein. The sample records about 60,000 distinct CDR3 sequences, 20% to 25% being singletons. This clonotype appeared once. A far bigger clonotype differs at one base, so this is likely a read error. The time point here: after trial treatment. As for treatment: LDRT plus nivolumab, ipilimumab, low-dose cyclophosphamide and aspirin (RACIN trial).

The receptor was isolated from a male donor with prostate cancer. This sequence joins TRBV6-1 and TRBJ2-1; possibly TRBD1 for D (8 bases). The sequencing here drew on PBMCs, taken after low-dose radiotherapy plus immunotherapy. The DNA for the CDR3 is TGTGCCGCTGGGAGGGAAACAGGGGGGGTCAATGAGCAGTTCTTC. Encoded protein: CAAGRETGGVNEQFF.